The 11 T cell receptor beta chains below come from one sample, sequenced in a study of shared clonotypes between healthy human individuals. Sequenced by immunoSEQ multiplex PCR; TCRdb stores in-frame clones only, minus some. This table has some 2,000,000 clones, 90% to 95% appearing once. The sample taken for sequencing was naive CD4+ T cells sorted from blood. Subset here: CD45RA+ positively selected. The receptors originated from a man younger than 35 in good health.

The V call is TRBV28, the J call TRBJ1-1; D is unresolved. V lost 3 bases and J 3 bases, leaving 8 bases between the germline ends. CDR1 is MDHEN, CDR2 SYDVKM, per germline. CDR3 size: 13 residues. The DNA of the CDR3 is TGTGCCAGCAGTTTGGGGAGATACACTGAAGCTTTCTTT. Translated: CASSLGRYTEAFF.

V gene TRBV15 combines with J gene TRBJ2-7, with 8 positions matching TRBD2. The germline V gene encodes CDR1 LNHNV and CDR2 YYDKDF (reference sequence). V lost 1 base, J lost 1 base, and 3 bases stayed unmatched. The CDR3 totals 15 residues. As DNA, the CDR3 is TGTGCCACCAGCAGAGTCCTAGCGGGTTCCTACGAGCAGTACTTC. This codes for CATSRVLAGSYEQYF.

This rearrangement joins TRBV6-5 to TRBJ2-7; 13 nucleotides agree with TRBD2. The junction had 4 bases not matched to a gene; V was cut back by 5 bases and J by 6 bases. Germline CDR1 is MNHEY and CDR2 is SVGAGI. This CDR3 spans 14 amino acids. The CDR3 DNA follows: TGTGCCAGCAGTCCTGGGACTAGCGGGACCGAGCAGTACTTC. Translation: CASSPGTSGTEQYF.

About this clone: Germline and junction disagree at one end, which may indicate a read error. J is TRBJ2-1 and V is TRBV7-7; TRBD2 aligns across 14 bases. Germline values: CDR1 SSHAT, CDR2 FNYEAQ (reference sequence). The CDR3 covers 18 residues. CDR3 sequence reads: CASSPGWTSGRFYNEQFF. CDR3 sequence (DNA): TGTGCTAGCAGCCCCGGCTGGACTAGCGGGAGGTTCTACAATGAGCAGTTCTTC.

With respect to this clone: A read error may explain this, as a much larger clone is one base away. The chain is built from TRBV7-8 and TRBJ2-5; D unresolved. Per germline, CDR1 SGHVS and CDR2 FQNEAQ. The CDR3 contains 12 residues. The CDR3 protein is CASSLGQKTQYF. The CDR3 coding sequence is TGTGCCAGCAGCTTAGGCCAAAAGACCCAGTACTTC.

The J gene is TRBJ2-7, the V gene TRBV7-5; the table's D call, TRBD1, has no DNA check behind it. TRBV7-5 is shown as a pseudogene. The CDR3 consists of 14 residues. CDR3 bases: TGTGCCAGAAGCTTAATGGACAGGCCTTCCAGGGGGTACTTC. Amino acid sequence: CARSLMDRPSRGYF.

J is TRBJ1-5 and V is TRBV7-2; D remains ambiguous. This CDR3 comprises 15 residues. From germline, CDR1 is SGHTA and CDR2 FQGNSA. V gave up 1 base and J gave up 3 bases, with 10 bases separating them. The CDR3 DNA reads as TGTGCCAGCAGCTTAGATTCTAGAAACAATCAGCCCCAGCATTTT. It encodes CASSLDSRNNQPQHF.

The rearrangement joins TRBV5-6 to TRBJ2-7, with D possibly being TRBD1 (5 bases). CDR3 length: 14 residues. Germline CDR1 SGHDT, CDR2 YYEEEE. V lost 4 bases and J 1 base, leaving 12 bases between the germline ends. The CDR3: CASSPLRASYEQYF. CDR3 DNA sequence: TGTGCCAGCAGCCCCCTCAGGGCTTCCTACGAGCAGTACTTC.

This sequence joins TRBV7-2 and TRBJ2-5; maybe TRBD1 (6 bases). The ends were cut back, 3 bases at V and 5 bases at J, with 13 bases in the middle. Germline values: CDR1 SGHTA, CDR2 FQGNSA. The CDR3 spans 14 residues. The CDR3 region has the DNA TGTGCCAGCAGCTTTAGCCGGCAGGGGGAGACCCAGTACTTC. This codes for CASSFSRQGETQYF.

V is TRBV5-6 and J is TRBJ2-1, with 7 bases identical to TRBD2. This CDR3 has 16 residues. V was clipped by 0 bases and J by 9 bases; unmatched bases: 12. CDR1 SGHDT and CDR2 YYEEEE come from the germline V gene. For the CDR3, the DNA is TGTGCCAGCAGCTTGGCGGAGGGAGGGCTTTCGGGTGAGCAGTTCTTC. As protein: CASSLAEGGLSGEQFF.

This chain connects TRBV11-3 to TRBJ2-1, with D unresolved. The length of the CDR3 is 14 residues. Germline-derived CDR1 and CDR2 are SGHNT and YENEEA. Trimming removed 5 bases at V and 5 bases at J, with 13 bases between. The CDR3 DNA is TGTGCCAGCAGCCCCCGGACGTCTAACAATGAGCAGTTCTTC. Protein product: CASSPRTSNNEQFF.